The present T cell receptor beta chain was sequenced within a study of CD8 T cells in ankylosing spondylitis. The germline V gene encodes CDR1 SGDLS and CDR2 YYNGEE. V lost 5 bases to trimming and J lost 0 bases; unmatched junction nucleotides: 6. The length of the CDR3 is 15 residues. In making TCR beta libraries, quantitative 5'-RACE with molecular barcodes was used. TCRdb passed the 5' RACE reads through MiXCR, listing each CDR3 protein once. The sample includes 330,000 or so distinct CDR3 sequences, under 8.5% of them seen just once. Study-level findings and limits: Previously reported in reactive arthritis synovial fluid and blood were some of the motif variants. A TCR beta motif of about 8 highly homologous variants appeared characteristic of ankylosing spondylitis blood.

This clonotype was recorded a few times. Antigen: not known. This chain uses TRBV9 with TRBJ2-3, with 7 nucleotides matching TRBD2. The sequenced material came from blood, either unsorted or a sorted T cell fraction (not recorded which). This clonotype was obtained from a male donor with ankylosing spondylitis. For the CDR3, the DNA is TGTGCCAGCAGTAAAGCGGGACCTAGCACAGATACGCAGTATTTT. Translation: CASSKAGPSTDTQYF.